The 16 T cell receptor beta chains presented below share a single source sample, sequenced in a study of technical replicates of blood from a handful of donors. Some clones are missing from TCRdb's copy, which holds only in-frame ones; the method was immunoSEQ multiplex PCR. The repertoire holds some 70,000 clones, with around 95% as singletons. The sample comprised T cells isolated from PBMCs. These receptors were taken from a human donor in good health.

The rearrangement joins TRBV10-3 to TRBJ2-1, with D possibly matching TRBD2 (7 bases). The V gene's germline CDR1 is ENHRY and CDR2 SYGVKD. V was cut by 4 bases and J by 6 bases, with 16 bases left in between. The length of the CDR3 is 15 residues. The DNA for the CDR3 is TGTGCCATCAGTGCTGGGCGGGGGCAGTTCAATGAGCAGTTCTTC. It translates to CAISAGRGQFNEQFF.

The chain employs TRBV7-9 and TRBJ1-2; 9 bases line up with TRBD1. The germline V gene has CDR1 SEHNR and CDR2 FQNEAQ (reference sequence). The CDR3 extends over 15 amino acids. With 5 bases clipped from V and 4 bases from J, the junction kept 8 bases outside the gene matches. The CDR3 DNA sequence: TGTGCCAGCAGCAGGACAGGGGACCTAGGCTATGGCTACACCTTC. This sequence encodes CASSRTGDLGYGYTF.

V and J are TRBV6-1 and TRBJ2-7; D may be TRBD2 (6 bases). Trimming stripped 2 bases from V and 5 bases from J, with 16 bases between. CDR3 length: 15 residues. Germline V CDR1 and CDR2: MNHNS, SASEGT. CDR3 sequence reads: CASSEKRLASHEQYF. The CDR3 DNA sequence: TGTGCCAGCAGTGAAAAAAGGCTAGCGAGTCACGAGCAGTACTTC.

The rearrangement links TRBV27 to TRBJ2-7; TRBD2 might be the D (6 bases). The ends were cut back, 2 bases at V and 2 bases at J, with 13 bases in the middle. Germline V gene lookup returns CDR1 MNHEY and CDR2 SMNVEV (reference sequence). The CDR3 has 15 residues. The CDR3 DNA follows: TGTGCCAGCAGTTTACGAAGCGGGCTACCCTACGAGCAGTACTTC. Its translation: CASSLRSGLPYEQYF.

The chain recombines TRBV2 with TRBJ2-5, with a tentative D call TRBD1 (5 bases). Trimming removed 0 bases from V and 2 bases from J, with 7 bases in between. The CDR3 extends over 14 amino acids. Germline values: CDR1 SNHLY, CDR2 FYNNEI. The CDR3 region is CASSEAQGQETQYF. The DNA of the CDR3 is TGTGCCAGCAGTGAAGCGCAGGGTCAAGAGACCCAGTACTTC.

This rearrangement joins TRBV4-1 to TRBJ2-5, with 9 positions matching TRBD2. Germline values: CDR1 MGHRA, CDR2 YSYEKL. The CDR3 is 16 residues long. V dropped 6 bases and J dropped 4; count of bases not matched to a gene: 12. Written as DNA, the CDR3 is TGCGCCAGCAGACGGGTCGGCGGGGGGGCCGCAGAGACCCAGTACTTC. Protein sequence: CASRRVGGGAAETQYF.

The J gene is TRBJ2-7, the V gene TRBV7-9, with TRBD1 matching over 10 bases. The trim removed 5 bases at V and 3 bases at J, leaving 4 bases unmatched. The CDR3 totals 14 residues. In germline, CDR1 is SEHNR, CDR2 FQNEAQ (reference sequence). The CDR3 nucleotides are TGTGCCAGCAGCGACGGGACAGGGGTCTACGAGCAGTACTTC. It encodes CASSDGTGVYEQYF.

The rearrangement uses TRBV10-3 and TRBJ2-3; D not resolved. Trimming removed 2 bases at V and 0 bases at J, with 9 bases between. Germline V CDR1 and CDR2: ENHRY, SYGVKD. The CDR3 consists of 15 residues. The CDR3 loop is CAISETAYSTDTQYF. The CDR3 nucleotides read TGTGCCATCAGTGAGACAGCTTACAGCACAGATACGCAGTATTTT.

Turning to this clone: The sample holds other DNA sequences that translate to the same CDR3. The chain is built from TRBV9 and TRBJ2-7; 7 bases fit TRBD1. V trimming: 2 bases; J trimming: 2 bases; junction bases outside the gene matches: 1. This CDR3 contains 13 residues. CDR1 is SGDLS and CDR2 is YYNGEE in the germline V gene. This chain's CDR3 is CASSVGTAYEQYF. The CDR3 DNA reads TGTGCCAGCAGCGTCGGGACAGCCTACGAGCAGTACTTC.

The chain couples TRBV6-5 to TRBJ2-5; 8 bases align to TRBD2. V lost 6 bases, J lost 9 bases, and 6 bases stayed unmatched. This CDR3 region has 12 residues. Germline V CDR1 and CDR2: MNHEY, SVGAGI. In DNA form, the CDR3 reads TGTGCCAGCAGCTACGGGGGGGCCTCCCAGTACTTC. Protein: CASSYGGASQYF.

The rearrangement uses TRBV4-1 and TRBJ2-3, with TRBD1 identical over 8 bases. The germline V gene has CDR1 MGHRA and CDR2 YSYEKL. The trim removed 1 base at V and 4 bases at J, leaving 10 bases unmatched. The CDR3 length is 17 residues. Written as DNA, the CDR3 is TGCGCCAGCAGCCAAGGGCAGGGGGCAAGGTGGGCAGATACGCAGTATTTT. Translated: CASSQGQGARWADTQYF.

DNA of the CDR3: TGTGCCAGCAGTTACTCCTCTTTTCAGCCCCAGCATTTT. Translating it yields CASSYSSFQPQHF. This chain links TRBV6-5 with TRBJ1-5; no definite D call. Trimming shortened V by 0 bases and J by 6 bases, and 6 bases separated the two germline ends. Germline V gene sequence: CDR1 MNHEY, CDR2 SVGAGI. CDR3 length equals 13 residues.

The CDR3 spells CASSVGQSYEQYF. As DNA, the CDR3 is TGTGCCAGCAGCGTGGGACAGAGCTACGAGCAGTACTTC. The chain uses TRBV9 and TRBJ2-7; 7 nucleotides line up with TRBD1. The CDR3 has 13 amino acids. Germline CDR1 is SGDLS and CDR2 is YYNGEE. Trimming removed 2 bases from V and 3 bases from J; junction bases left unmatched: 2.

The rearrangement uses TRBV28 and TRBJ2-7; TRBD2 agrees at 8 bases. The CDR3 spans 15 residues. The J segment lost 0 bases and the V segment lost 7 bases, leaving 8 bases of the junction unmatched. The V gene's germline CDR1 is MDHEN and CDR2 SYDVKM. The CDR3 is CASTRGGRSSYEQYF. The DNA of the CDR3 is TGTGCCAGCACTAGAGGCGGGAGGTCCTCCTACGAGCAGTACTTC.

The chain links TRBV12-5 to TRBJ1-2, with 7 positions matching TRBD1. The junction had 4 bases not matched to a gene; V was cut back by 3 bases and J by 0 bases. CDR1 and CDR2 from the germline V gene are LGHNT and FRNRAP. This CDR3 is 15 amino acids long. In DNA form, the CDR3 reads TGTGCTAGTGGTTTCGTGGGACAGACTAACTATGGCTACACCTTC. Translation: CASGFVGQTNYGYTF.

This clone was detected only once. This sequence joins TRBV4-1 and TRBJ2-1; 12 nucleotides agree with TRBD2. This CDR3 contains 15 residues. The germline CDR1 and CDR2 sequences are MGHRA and YSYEKL. J was trimmed by 7 bases and V by 4 bases; bases with no gene match: 5. CDR3 sequence reads: CASSLTSGGINEQFF. DNA of the CDR3: TGCGCCAGCAGCCTAACTAGCGGGGGGATAAATGAGCAGTTCTTC.